The 30 T cell receptor beta chains below come from one sample, sequenced in a study of radiotherapy plus CTLA-4 blockade in lung cancer. Measured with immunoSEQ multiplex PCR; TCRdb has only the in-frame clones, and not every one. The table has some 27,000 clones, about 75% seen once. The specimen was peripheral blood, collected from a patient treated with radiotherapy plus ipilimumab. The receptors stem from a human donor with non-small cell lung cancer that progressed on radiotherapy plus ipilimumab.

V and J are TRBV5-4 and TRBJ2-3; 14 bases are a match to TRBD2. Unmatched junction bases numbered 3, after V lost 5 bases and J lost 1 base. CDR1 and CDR2 from the germline V gene are SGHNT and YYREEE (reference sequence). This CDR3 has 16 amino acids. The CDR3 spells CASRRGLAGGTDTQYF. CDR3 coding DNA: TGTGCCAGCAGACGGGGACTAGCGGGGGGCACAGATACGCAGTATTTT.

This chain links TRBV15 with TRBJ2-7; 8 nucleotides match TRBD2. This CDR3 has 14 residues. V dropped 7 bases and J dropped 5; count of bases not matched to a gene: 10. Looked up from germline, CDR1 is LNHNV and CDR2 is YYDKDF (reference sequence). CDR3 in amino acids: CATTSGGHIHEQYF. The CDR3 nucleotides read TGTGCCACCACCTCGGGGGGGCATATCCACGAGCAGTACTTC. Combining the CDR3 with reference TRBV15 and TRBJ2-7 gives the whole variable domain DAMVIQNPRYQVTQFGKPVTLSCSQTLNHNVMYWYQQKSSQAPKLLFHYYDKDFNNEADTPDNFQSRRPNTSFCFLDIRSPGLGDTAMYLCATTSGGHIHEQYFGPGTRLTVT.

The chain is built from TRBV7-2 and TRBJ1-2; D call uncertain. The CDR3 has 11 amino acids. The ends were cut back, 5 bases at V and 8 bases at J, with 9 bases in the middle. Germline V gene sequence: CDR1 SGHTA, CDR2 FQGNSA. The CDR3 is CASSVHPGYTF. The CDR3 DNA follows: TGTGCCAGCAGCGTACATCCGGGCTACACCTTC.

This sequence joins TRBV10-3 and TRBJ2-6; D is unclear. Per germline, CDR1 ENHRY and CDR2 SYGVKD. The CDR3 has 14 amino acids. V lost 7 bases to trimming and J lost 1 base, with 8 bases between them. The CDR3 is CAIKTGSGANVLTF. CDR3 nucleotide sequence: TGTGCCATCAAGACGGGTTCTGGGGCCAACGTCCTGACTTTC.

This clone was picked up a small number of times. V is TRBV28 and J is TRBJ1-1; D not certain. Trimming left V 6 bases short and J 10 bases short, with 21 bases between. The germline V gene encodes CDR1 MDHEN and CDR2 SYDVKM. The CDR3 covers 14 residues. CDR3 nucleotides: TGTGCCAGCAGAGTACGTGAGCAGCCAACTCGAGCTTTCTTT. It encodes CASRVREQPTRAFF.

In its sample, this clone was seen once. V and J are TRBV9 and TRBJ2-3, with TRBD1 matching 8 bases. This CDR3 comprises 15 residues. Germline V gene data show CDR1 as SGDLS and CDR2 as YYNGEE. With 4 bases clipped from V and 2 bases from J, the junction kept 6 bases outside the gene matches. CDR3 region: CASSYTGGLTDTQYF. DNA for the CDR3: TGTGCCAGCAGCTATACAGGGGGTCTCACAGATACGCAGTATTTT.

The rearrangement links TRBV5-6 to TRBJ2-7, with 7 bases lining up with TRBD2. From germline, CDR1 is SGHDT and CDR2 YYEEEE. The CDR3 spans 15 residues. V was pared by 3 bases and J by 3 bases, with 9 bases of the junction left unmatched. In DNA form, the CDR3 reads TGTGCCAGCAGCTCTAAGCGGGATGGGGGCTACGAGCAGTACTTC. Protein product: CASSSKRDGGYEQYF.

The chain has TRBV18 and TRBJ1-1; 10 bases fit TRBD1. Germline CDR1 is KGHSH and CDR2 is LQKENI. CDR3 length: 15 amino acids. With 6 bases clipped from V and 1 base from J, the junction kept 5 bases outside the gene matches. The CDR3 sequence: CASSPGQGTNTEAFF. CDR3 bases: TGTGCCAGCTCGCCGGGACAGGGGACGAACACTGAAGCTTTCTTT.

This clone was picked up a small number of times. The chain carries TRBV21-1 and TRBJ2-1; TRBD1, the table's D call, was not compared with the DNA. TRBV21-1 is labeled a pseudogene. This CDR3 spans 16 amino acids. The CDR3 DNA sequence: TGTGCCAGACTACAGGGGGCTCCTCCACTATACAATGAGCAGTTCTTC. Translation: CARLQGAPPLYNEQFF.

The rearrangement uses TRBV7-2 and TRBJ2-1; 9 positions agree with TRBD2. This CDR3 contains 14 residues. The V gene end was trimmed by 6 bases and the J gene end by 4 bases; junction bases not matched to a gene: 4. The germline V gene has CDR1 SGHTA and CDR2 FQGNSA. The CDR3 is CASSIAGAYNEQFF. The CDR3 DNA follows: TGTGCCAGCAGTATAGCGGGGGCGTACAATGAGCAGTTCTTC.

The chain couples TRBV5-6 to TRBJ2-7, with TRBD1 matching 7 bases. CDR3 length: 17 amino acids. The germline V gene encodes CDR1 SGHDT and CDR2 YYEEEE. Losses at the gene ends were 1 base for V and 3 bases for J; bases not matched to a gene: 13. CDR3 residues: CASSLYGMGTEYYEQYF. DNA of the CDR3: TGTGCCAGCAGCTTGTATGGGATGGGGACAGAATACTACGAGCAGTACTTC.

The chain carries TRBV11-3 and TRBJ2-3; possibly TRBD1 or TRBD2 for D (6 bases each). The CDR3 contains 16 residues. The V and J ends lost 5 bases and 2 bases respectively, with 17 bases between them. Germline CDR1 and CDR2: SGHNT and YENEEA. The CDR3 loop is CASSQRRGAHTDTQYF. The CDR3 bases are TGTGCCAGCAGCCAAAGGAGGGGGGCCCACACAGATACGCAGTATTTT. The full variable domain, its missing parts supplied by reference TRBV11-3 and TRBJ2-3, is EAGVVQSPRYKIIEKKQPVAFWCNPISGHNTLYWYLQNLGQGPELLIRYENEEAVDDSQLPKDRFSAERLKGVDSTLKIQPAELGDSAVYLCASSQRRGAHTDTQYFGPGTRLTVL.

This clone was picked up a small number of times. This sequence joins TRBV6-1 and TRBJ2-7; a weak D match, TRBD2 (6 bases). This CDR3 has 15 amino acids. Looked up from germline, CDR1 is MNHNS and CDR2 is SASEGT. The V and J ends lost 2 bases and 0 bases respectively, with 11 bases between them. CDR3 bases: TGTGCCAGCAGTGAAACCAGGACTAACTCCTACGAGCAGTACTTC. Amino acids: CASSETRTNSYEQYF.

This chain connects TRBV5-1 to TRBJ2-1; D perhaps matches TRBD2 (5 bases). The germline V gene has CDR1 SGHRS and CDR2 YFSETQ. This CDR3 is 15 amino acids long. The ends were cut back, 4 bases at V and 10 bases at J, with 21 bases in the middle. The CDR3 protein is CASSVEGGPGREQFF. In nucleotides, the CDR3 is TGCGCCAGCAGCGTAGAAGGCGGGCCCGGTAGGGAGCAGTTCTTC.

The chain carries TRBV19 and TRBJ2-1; no definite D call. The CDR3 sequence is 15 residues long. V gave up 5 bases and J gave up 0 bases, with 11 bases separating them. Looked up from germline, CDR1 is LNHDA and CDR2 is SQIVND (reference sequence). CDR3 sequence: CASSLDGSSYNEQFF. In DNA, the CDR3 is TGTGCCAGTAGTCTCGACGGTAGCTCCTACAATGAGCAGTTCTTC.

A single count supports this clone. Compared with germline, one end of the junction differs, possibly owing to a read error. V and J are TRBV29-1 and TRBJ2-2; the D gene is possibly TRBD2 (6 bases). The CDR3 consists of 13 residues. In germline, CDR1 is SQVTM, CDR2 ANQGSEA. The CDR3 sequence is CSGEQRDTGELFF. The CDR3 nucleotides read TGCAGCGGTGAACAGCGGGACACCGGGGAGCTGTTTTTT.

This clone appeared a few times. The chain is built from TRBV7-9 and TRBJ2-3; D may be TRBD2 (5 bases). The germline gives CDR1 SEHNR, CDR2 FQNEAQ (reference sequence). Trimming removed 5 bases from V and 2 bases from J, with 14 bases in between. The CDR3 has 15 residues. The CDR3, as DNA: TGTGCCAGCAGCCCATGGAGCGGATACACAGATACGCAGTATTTT. As protein: CASSPWSGYTDTQYF.

The gene calls are TRBV11-2 and TRBJ2-1; D is perhaps TRBD1 or TRBD2 (6 bases each). Looked up from germline, CDR1 is SGHAT and CDR2 is FQNNGV. Deletions cut 4 bases from V and 8 bases from J, with 12 bases between. The CDR3 covers 13 residues. The DNA of the CDR3 is TGTGCCAGCAGCTCACAAAGGGGGGATGAGCAGTTCTTC. Amino acids: CASSSQRGDEQFF.

This clone is a singleton in its sample. The genes are TRBV11-2 and TRBJ2-5; the match to TRBD2 covers 8 bases. Looked up from germline, CDR1 is SGHAT and CDR2 is FQNNGV. V trimming: 5 bases; J trimming: 5 bases; junction bases outside the gene matches: 10. There are 15 residues in the CDR3. In DNA form, the CDR3 reads TGTGCCAGCAGCCTTGGACTAGCCTCTCGGGAGACCCAGTACTTC. Translated: CASSLGLASRETQYF.

This clone was seen once. This chain links TRBV6-4 with TRBJ2-6, with a possible D match to TRBD1 (6 bases). The ends were cut back, 8 bases at V and 2 bases at J, with 10 bases in the middle. This CDR3 is 14 amino acids long. Germline CDR1 reads MRHNA; CDR2 reads SNTAGT. CDR3 DNA: TGTGCCAGCTCAAGGGACACTGGGGCCAACGTCCTGACTTTC. As protein: CASSRDTGANVLTF.

This clone appeared once. V gene TRBV7-2 combines with J gene TRBJ2-7; no reliable D call. The ends were cut back, 3 bases at V and 6 bases at J, with 12 bases in the middle. CDR1 and CDR2 from the germline V gene are SGHTA and FQGNSA. This CDR3 has 13 amino acids. CDR3 coding DNA: TGTGCCAGCAGCTTTCAGAGGTCGCGCGAGCAGTACTTC. The encoded protein is CASSFQRSREQYF.

The chain is built from TRBV27 and TRBJ1-2; D may be TRBD1 (5 bases). Between the trimmed V and J ends, which lost 2 bases and 3 bases, there was a span of 7 bases. CDR1 MNHEY and CDR2 SMNVEV come from the germline V gene (reference sequence). The CDR3 extends over 13 amino acids. In nucleotides, the CDR3 is TGTGCCAGCAGTTTAGGGGGGGACTATGGCTACACCTTC. Residues: CASSLGGDYGYTF.

This clone was detected only once. The chain has TRBV6-1 and TRBJ2-1; TRBD2 might be the D (5 bases). Germline CDR1 reads MNHNS; CDR2 reads SASEGT. There are 10 residues in the CDR3. Trimming removed 5 bases at V and 15 bases at J, with 11 bases between. The CDR3 DNA reads TGTGCCAGCAGTTTCCAGCGGATGTTCTTC. Protein: CASSFQRMFF.

This clone was recorded once. This CDR3 reads CASSPTGNTEAFF. CDR3 DNA: TGTGCCAGCAGCCCTACAGGGAACACTGAAGCTTTCTTT. The J gene is TRBJ1-1, the V gene TRBV4-2, with a possible D match to TRBD1 (5 bases). V lost 4 bases and J lost 1, with 7 bases in between. In germline, CDR1 is LGHNA, CDR2 YNFKEQ. This CDR3 spans 13 amino acids.

This clone was seen just once. CDR3 protein: CASSYVGMEIYGYTF. The CDR3 bases are TGTGCCAGCAGTTACGTGGGAATGGAGATCTATGGCTACACCTTC. The chain joins TRBV6-5 to TRBJ1-2, with D hard to call. The CDR3 contains 15 residues. Trimming removed 2 bases from V and 4 bases from J, with 14 bases in between. CDR1 and CDR2 from the germline V gene are MNHEY and SVGAGI.

The chain carries TRBV4-1 and TRBJ1-3; 7 positions match TRBD1. Unmatched junction bases numbered 3, after V lost 1 base and J lost 0 bases. Germline CDR1 is MGHRA and CDR2 is YSYEKL. The CDR3 totals 16 residues. The CDR3 loop reads CASSQGAGGSGNTIYF. The DNA of the CDR3 is TGCGCCAGCAGCCAAGGGGCAGGGGGCTCTGGAAACACCATATATTTT.

This sequence joins TRBV5-1 and TRBJ2-2; D is unresolved. Deletions cut 4 bases from V and 2 bases from J, with 9 bases between. The CDR3 has 14 amino acids. The germline CDR1 and CDR2 sequences are SGHRS and YFSETQ. The CDR3 region is CASSQLINTGELFF. Written as DNA, the CDR3 is TGCGCCAGCAGCCAACTTATAAACACCGGGGAGCTGTTTTTT.

The rearrangement uses TRBV19 and TRBJ1-2; TRBD1 matches 8 bases. The trim removed 7 bases at V and 6 bases at J, leaving 7 bases unmatched. The germline V gene has CDR1 LNHDA and CDR2 SQIVND (reference sequence). This CDR3 is built from 13 residues. CDR3 bases: TGTGCCAGTAATGCGGGACAGGAGGATGGCTACACCTTC. Its translation is CASNAGQEDGYTF. The full variable domain, completed using reference TRBV19 and TRBJ1-2, is DGGITQSPKYLFRKEGQNVTLSCEQNLNHDAMYWYRQDPGQGLRLIYYSQIVNDFQKGDIAEGYSVSREKKESFPLTVTSAQKNPTAFYLCASNAGQEDGYTFGSGTRLTVV.

The rearrangement uses TRBV27 and TRBJ1-1, with a possible D match to TRBD1 (6 bases). Germline CDR1 MNHEY, CDR2 SMNVEV (reference sequence). The CDR3 has 13 amino acids. Trimming left V 5 bases short and J 5 bases short, with 12 bases between. CDR3 nucleotides: TGTGCCAGCAGTGACAGGTTGTGGACTGAAGCTTTCTTT. Translated, it gives CASSDRLWTEAFF.

The chain has TRBV6-5 and TRBJ1-2; no definite D call. This CDR3 comprises 12 residues. The V gene lost 0 bases and the J gene lost 7 bases, with 6 bases spanning the gap. Germline CDR1 reads MNHEY; CDR2 reads SVGAGI. The DNA of the CDR3 is TGTGCCAGCAGTTACTCGGAGGGTGGCTACACCTTC. Its protein is CASSYSEGGYTF.